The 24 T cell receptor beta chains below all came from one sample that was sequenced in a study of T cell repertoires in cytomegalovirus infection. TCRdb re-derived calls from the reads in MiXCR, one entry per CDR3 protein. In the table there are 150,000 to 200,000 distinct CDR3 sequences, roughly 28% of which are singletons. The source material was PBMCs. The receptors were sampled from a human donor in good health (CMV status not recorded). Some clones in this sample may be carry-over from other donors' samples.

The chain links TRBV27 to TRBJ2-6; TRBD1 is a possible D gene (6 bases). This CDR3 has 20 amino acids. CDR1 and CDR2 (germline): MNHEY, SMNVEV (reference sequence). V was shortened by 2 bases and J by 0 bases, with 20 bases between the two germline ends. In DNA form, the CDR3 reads TGTGCCAGCAGTTTACGTGTTTGGGCAGGGGCTCACTCTGGGGCCAACGTCCTGACTTTC. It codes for CASSLRVWAGAHSGANVLTF.

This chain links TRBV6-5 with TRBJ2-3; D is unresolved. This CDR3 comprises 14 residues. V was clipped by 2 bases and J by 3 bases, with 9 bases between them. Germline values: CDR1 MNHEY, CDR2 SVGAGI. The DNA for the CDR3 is TGTGCCAGCAGTTACGATTTATGGACAGATACGCAGTATTTT. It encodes CASSYDLWTDTQYF.

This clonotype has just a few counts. CDR3 residues: CATSRDGTAFQPQHF. As DNA, the CDR3 is TGTGCCACCAGCAGAGATGGGACAGCCTTTCAGCCCCAGCATTTT. The genes are TRBV15 and TRBJ1-5; 7 bases line up with TRBD1. The CDR3 is 15 residues long. Unmatched junction bases numbered 5, after V lost 0 bases and J lost 6 bases. Germline V CDR1 and CDR2: LNHNV, YYDKDF (reference sequence).

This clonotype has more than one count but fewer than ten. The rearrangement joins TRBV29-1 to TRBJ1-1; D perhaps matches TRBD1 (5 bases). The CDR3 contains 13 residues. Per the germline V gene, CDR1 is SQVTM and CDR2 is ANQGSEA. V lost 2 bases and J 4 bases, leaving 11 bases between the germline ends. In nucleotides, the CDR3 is TGCAGCGTTGAACAGGGCGGTGGCACTGAAGCTTTCTTT. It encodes CSVEQGGGTEAFF.

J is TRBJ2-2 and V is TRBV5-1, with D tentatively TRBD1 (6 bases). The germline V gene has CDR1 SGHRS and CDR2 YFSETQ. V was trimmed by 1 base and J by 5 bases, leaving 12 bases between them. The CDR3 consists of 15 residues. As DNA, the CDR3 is TGCGCCAGCAGCTTGCCCGAAAGGGGGACCGGGGAGCTGTTTTTT. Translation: CASSLPERGTGELFF.

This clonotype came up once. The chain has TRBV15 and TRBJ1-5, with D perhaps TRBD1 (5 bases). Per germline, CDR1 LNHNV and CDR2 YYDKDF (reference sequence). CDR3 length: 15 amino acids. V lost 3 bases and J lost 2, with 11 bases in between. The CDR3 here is CATSREGDGNQPQHF. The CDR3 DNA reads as TGTGCCACCAGCAGGGAAGGGGATGGCAATCAGCCCCAGCATTTT.

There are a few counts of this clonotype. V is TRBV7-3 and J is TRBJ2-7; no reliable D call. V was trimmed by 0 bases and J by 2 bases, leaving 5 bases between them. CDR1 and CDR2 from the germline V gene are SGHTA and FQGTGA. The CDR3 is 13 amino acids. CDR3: CASSLTATYEQYF. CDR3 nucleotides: TGTGCCAGCAGCTTAACTGCAACCTACGAGCAGTACTTC.

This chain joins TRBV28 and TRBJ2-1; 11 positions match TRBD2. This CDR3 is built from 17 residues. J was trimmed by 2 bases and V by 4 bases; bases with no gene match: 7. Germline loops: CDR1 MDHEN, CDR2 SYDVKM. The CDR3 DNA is TGTGCCAGCAGTTCCCCCTCGACTAGCGGGGCCTACAATGAGCAGTTCTTC. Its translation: CASSSPSTSGAYNEQFF.

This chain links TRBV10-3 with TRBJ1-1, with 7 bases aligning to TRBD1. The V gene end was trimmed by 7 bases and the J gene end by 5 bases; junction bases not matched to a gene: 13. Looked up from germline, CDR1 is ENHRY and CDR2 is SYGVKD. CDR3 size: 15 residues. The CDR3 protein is CAIKGDRVEGTEAFF. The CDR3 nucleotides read TGTGCCATCAAGGGTGACAGGGTCGAAGGGACTGAAGCTTTCTTT.

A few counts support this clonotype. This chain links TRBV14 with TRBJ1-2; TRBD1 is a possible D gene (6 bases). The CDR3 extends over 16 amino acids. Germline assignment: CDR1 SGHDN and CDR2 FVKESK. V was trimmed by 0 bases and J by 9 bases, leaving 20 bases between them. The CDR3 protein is CASSQEAGVGWLSYTF. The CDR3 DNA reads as TGTGCCAGCAGCCAAGAAGCAGGGGTCGGTTGGCTTAGCTACACCTTC.

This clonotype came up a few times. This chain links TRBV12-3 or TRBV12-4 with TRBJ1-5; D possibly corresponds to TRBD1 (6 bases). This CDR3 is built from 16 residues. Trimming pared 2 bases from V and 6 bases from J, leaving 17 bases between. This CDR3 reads CASSLITGPPSQPQHF. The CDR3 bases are TGTGCCAGCAGTTTAATAACAGGGCCCCCCAGTCAGCCCCAGCATTTT.

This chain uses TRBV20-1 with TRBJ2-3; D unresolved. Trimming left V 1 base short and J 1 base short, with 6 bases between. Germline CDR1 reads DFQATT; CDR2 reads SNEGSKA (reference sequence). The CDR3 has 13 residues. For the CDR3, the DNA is TGCAGTGCTAGAGTGCCGGGCACAGATACGCAGTATTTT. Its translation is CSARVPGTDTQYF.

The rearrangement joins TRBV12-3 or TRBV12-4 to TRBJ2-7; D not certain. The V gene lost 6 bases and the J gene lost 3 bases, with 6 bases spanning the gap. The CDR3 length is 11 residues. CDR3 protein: CASSNNYEQYF. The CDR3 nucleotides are TGTGCCAGCAGCAATAACTACGAGCAGTACTTC.

The CDR3 region is CASSPRDRGDREQYF. The DNA for the CDR3 is TGCGCCAGCAGCCCGAGGGACAGGGGTGATAGGGAGCAGTACTTC. The chain links TRBV4-1 to TRBJ2-7, with TRBD1 matching over 10 bases. J lost 7 bases, V lost 4 bases, and 10 bases had no gene match. This CDR3 is 15 amino acids long. Germline values: CDR1 MGHRA, CDR2 YSYEKL.

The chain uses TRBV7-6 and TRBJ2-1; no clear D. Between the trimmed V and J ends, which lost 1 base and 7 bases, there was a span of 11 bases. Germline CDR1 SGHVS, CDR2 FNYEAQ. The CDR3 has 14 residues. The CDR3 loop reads CASSLGSFVNEQFF. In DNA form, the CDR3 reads TGTGCCAGCAGCTTAGGAAGTTTTGTAAATGAGCAGTTCTTC.

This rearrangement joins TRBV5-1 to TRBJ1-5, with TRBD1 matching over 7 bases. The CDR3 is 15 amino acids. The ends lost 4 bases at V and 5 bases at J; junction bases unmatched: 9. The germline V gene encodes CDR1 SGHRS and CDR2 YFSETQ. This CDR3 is CASSPEGQFHQPQHF. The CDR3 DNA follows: TGCGCCAGCAGCCCCGAGGGACAGTTCCATCAGCCCCAGCATTTT.

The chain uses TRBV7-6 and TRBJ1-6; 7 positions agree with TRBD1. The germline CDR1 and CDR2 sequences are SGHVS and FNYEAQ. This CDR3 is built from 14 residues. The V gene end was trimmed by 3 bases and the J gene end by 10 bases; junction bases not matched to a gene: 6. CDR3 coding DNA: TGTGCCAGCAGCTTGGGTAGGGGGCGATCACCCCTCCACTTT. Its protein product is CASSLGRGRSPLHF.

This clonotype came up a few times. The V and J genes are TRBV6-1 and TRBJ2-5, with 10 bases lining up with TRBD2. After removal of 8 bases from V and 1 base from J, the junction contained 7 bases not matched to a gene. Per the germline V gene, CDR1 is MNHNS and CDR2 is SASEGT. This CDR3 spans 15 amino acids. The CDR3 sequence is CASLLAGFPQETQYF. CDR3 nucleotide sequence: TGTGCCAGCCTACTAGCGGGGTTTCCCCAAGAGACCCAGTACTTC.

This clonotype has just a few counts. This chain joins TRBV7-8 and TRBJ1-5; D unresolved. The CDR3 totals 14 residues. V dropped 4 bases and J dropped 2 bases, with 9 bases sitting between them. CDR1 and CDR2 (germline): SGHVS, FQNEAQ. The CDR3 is CASSSRAGNQPQHF. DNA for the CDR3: TGTGCCAGCAGCTCTCGGGCAGGCAATCAGCCCCAGCATTTT.

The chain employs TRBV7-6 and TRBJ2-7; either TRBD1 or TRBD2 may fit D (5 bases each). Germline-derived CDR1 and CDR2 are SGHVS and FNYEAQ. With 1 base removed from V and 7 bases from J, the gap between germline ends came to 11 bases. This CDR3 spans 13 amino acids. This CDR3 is CASSLDLRGEQYF. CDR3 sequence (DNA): TGTGCCAGCAGCTTAGACCTGAGGGGAGAGCAGTACTTC. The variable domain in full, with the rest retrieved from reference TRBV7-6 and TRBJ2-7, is GAGVSQSPRYKVTKRGQDVALRCDPISGHVSLYWYRQALGQGPEFLTYFNYEAQQDKSGLPNDRFSAERPEGSISTLTIQRTEQRDSAMYRCASSLDLRGEQYFGPGTRLTVT.

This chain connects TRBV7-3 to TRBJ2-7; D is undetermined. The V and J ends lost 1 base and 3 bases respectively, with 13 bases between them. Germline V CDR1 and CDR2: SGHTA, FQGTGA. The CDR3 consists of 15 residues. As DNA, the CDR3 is TGTGCCAGCAGCTTAAATAGGGAAAGAAACTACGAGCAGTACTTC. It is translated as CASSLNRERNYEQYF.

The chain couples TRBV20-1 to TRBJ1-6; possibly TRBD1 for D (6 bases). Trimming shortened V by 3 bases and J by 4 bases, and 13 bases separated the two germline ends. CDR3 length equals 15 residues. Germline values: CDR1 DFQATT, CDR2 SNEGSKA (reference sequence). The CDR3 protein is CSASPDRVYNSPLHF. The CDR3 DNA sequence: TGCAGTGCTAGCCCGGACAGAGTGTATAATTCACCCCTCCACTTT.

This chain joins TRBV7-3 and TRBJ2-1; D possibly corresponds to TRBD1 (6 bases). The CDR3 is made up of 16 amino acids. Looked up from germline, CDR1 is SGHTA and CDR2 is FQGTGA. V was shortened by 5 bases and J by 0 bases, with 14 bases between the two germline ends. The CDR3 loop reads CASSLYRASSYNEQFF. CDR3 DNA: TGTGCCAGCAGCCTCTACAGGGCGAGCTCCTACAATGAGCAGTTCTTC. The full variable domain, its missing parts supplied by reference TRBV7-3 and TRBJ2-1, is GAGVSQTPSNKVTEKGKYVELRCDPISGHTALYWYRQSLGQGPEFLIYFQGTGAADDSGLPNDRFFAVRPEGSVSTLKIQRTERGDSAVYLCASSLYRASSYNEQFFGPGTRLTVL.

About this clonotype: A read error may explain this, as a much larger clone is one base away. CDR3 sequence: CASRLALSGGDYEQYF. CDR3 in DNA: TGTGCCAGCAGATTAGCGCTAAGCGGGGGAGACTACGAGCAGTACTTC. This chain uses TRBV7-2 with TRBJ2-7, with 8 bases matching TRBD2. The germline gives CDR1 SGHTA, CDR2 FQGNSA. The CDR3 spans 16 residues.